This TCR beta chain was found in a study of T cell responses to AZD1222 COVID-19 vaccine. Points on this clone: What it binds is unknown.

Trimming pared 1 base from V and 3 bases from J, leaving 19 bases between. The CDR3 has 18 residues. From germline, CDR1 is SGHTA and CDR2 FQGTGA. The protocol was immunoSEQ multiplex PCR, while the TCRdb copy is restricted to in-frame clones and leaves out a portion. The sample records 150,000 to 200,000 clones, 90% to 95% being singletons. Whole-study results and caveats: Baseline seropositivity characterized only a handful of AZD1222 recipients.

This receptor was identified in an adult who received the AZD1222 COVID-19 vaccine. The specimen comprised peripheral blood, sampled 28 days after the second AZD1222 dose. The chain employs TRBV7-3 and TRBJ2-1; either TRBD1 or TRBD2 may fit D (5 bases each). Written as DNA, the CDR3 is TGTGCCAGCAGCTTAAATTGGGGCGAGGGCGGAGGCTACAATGAGCAGTTCTTC. Translated: CASSLNWGEGGGYNEQFF. Filled out from reference TRBV7-3 and TRBJ2-1, the complete variable domain reads GAGVSQTPSNKVTEKGKYVELRCDPISGHTALYWYRQSLGQGPEFLIYFQGTGAADDSGLPNDRFFAVRPEGSVSTLKIQRTERGDSAVYLCASSLNWGEGGGYNEQFFGPGTRLTVL.